A selection of T cell receptor beta chains follows, all from one sample in a study of blood T cell repertoires in COVID-19. TCRdb's copy holds only in-frame clones and misses some; the assay was immunoSEQ multiplex PCR. The sample records 70,000 or so clones, about 88% being singletons. The source material was peripheral blood. The receptors here all came from a man aged 65-85 years with active COVID-19. CDR3s include the opening cysteine and the closing phenylalanine or tryptophan. D genes are given only for firm matches. Clone size is stated in some rows and not others, as once, few, many or a class when expanded.

CDR3: CASTWGDRDTDTQYF; DNA: TGTGCCAGCACCTGGGGCGACAGGGACACAGATACGCAGTATTTT; size: .; J: TRBJ2-3; V: TRBV7-9; D: TRBD1
CDR3: CASSPDRGLGETQYF; DNA: TGTGCCAGCAGTCCGGACAGGGGGCTAGGAGAGACCCAGTACTTC; size: .; J: TRBJ2-5; V: TRBV2; D: TRBD1
CDR3: CASSAFPRHNNSPLHF; DNA: TGTGCCAGCAGTGCGTTCCCTCGACACAATAATTCACCCCTCCACTTT; size: .; J: TRBJ1-6; V: TRBV6-1; D: .
CDR3: CASSPPGAGSYNEQFF; DNA: TGCGCCAGCAGCCCCCCAGGGGCGGGCTCCTACAATGAGCAGTTCTTC; size: .; J: TRBJ2-1; V: TRBV5-1; D: .
CDR3: CASSTHRTPGAYEQYF; DNA: TGTGCCAGCAGTACCCACCGGACCCCAGGGGCCTACGAGCAGTACTTC; size: once; J: TRBJ2-7; V: TRBV6-2/TRBV6-3; D: .
CDR3: CASRGGNPTDTQYF; DNA: TGTGCCAGCAGGGGGGGAAACCCGACAGATACGCAGTATTTT; size: .; J: TRBJ2-3; V: TRBV5-4; D: .
CDR3: CASSEFRGSGYGYTF; DNA: TGTGCCAGCAGTGAGTTTCGGGGTTCGGGGTATGGCTACACCTTC; size: .; J: TRBJ1-2; V: TRBV2; D: .
CDR3: CASSKGGRASGNTIYF; DNA: TGTGCCAGCAGCAAAGGGGGGAGGGCCTCTGGAAACACCATATATTTT; size: .; J: TRBJ1-3; V: TRBV21-1; D: .
CDR3: CASSPRTATGTGELFF; DNA: TGTGCCAGCAGCCCCCGGACGGCAACGGGGACCGGGGAGCTGTTTTTT; size: .; J: TRBJ2-2; V: TRBV7-2; D: .
CDR3: CASSLDRELGEQFF; DNA: TGTGCCAGCAGCCTCGACAGGGAGTTGGGTGAGCAGTTCTTC; size: few; J: TRBJ2-1; V: TRBV3-1/TRBV3-2; D: TRBD1
CDR3: CASSQSSGRTDTQYF; DNA: TGTGCCAGCAGCCAATCTAGCGGGAGAACAGATACGCAGTATTTT; size: .; J: TRBJ2-3; V: TRBV7-3; D: TRBD2
CDR3: CASSSTGPSYEQYF; DNA: TGTGCCAGCAGCTCAACAGGGCCCTCCTACGAGCAGTACTTC; size: .; J: TRBJ2-7; V: TRBV7-8; D: .
CDR3: CASSPRGGGRDSGELFF; DNA: TGTGCCAGCAGCCCCCGCGGCGGGGGGCGGGATTCCGGGGAGCTGTTTTTT; size: .; J: TRBJ2-2; V: TRBV7-2; D: TRBD2
CDR3: CASSAPSGALQETQYF; DNA: TGTGCCAGTAGTGCCCCTAGCGGAGCCCTCCAAGAGACCCAGTACTTC; size: .; J: TRBJ2-5; V: TRBV19; D: TRBD2
CDR3: CASSPPDGTANEKLFF; DNA: TGTGCCAGCTCACCACCCGACGGAACAGCTAATGAAAAACTGTTTTTT; size: few; J: TRBJ1-4; V: TRBV18; D: .
CDR3: CASSGWLDYEQYF; DNA: TGTGCCAGCAGTGGGTGGCTAGACTACGAGCAGTACTTC; size: .; J: TRBJ2-7; V: TRBV6-4; D: .
CDR3: CASRPSRVIGRRVEQFF; DNA: TGTGCCAGCAGACCCTCCCGGGTAATAGGTCGCAGGGTTGAGCAGTTCTTC; size: .; J: TRBJ2-1; V: TRBV7-9; D: .
CDR3: CSVGLPGKETQYF; DNA: TGCAGCGTTGGGCTGCCAGGGAAAGAGACCCAGTACTTC; size: .; J: TRBJ2-5; V: TRBV29-1; D: .
CDR3: CASSLAGANTEAFF; DNA: TGTGCCAGCAGCTTAGCGGGGGCTAACACTGAAGCTTTCTTT; size: .; J: TRBJ1-1; V: TRBV5-4; D: .
CDR3: CASSNDGGPYNEQFF; DNA: TGTGCCAGCAGCAACGACGGGGGGCCCTACAATGAGCAGTTCTTC; size: once; J: TRBJ2-1; V: TRBV7-8; D: .
CDR3: CAWSVPPRGGGTLMNTEAFF; DNA: TGTGCCTGGAGTGTACCGCCCCGGGGAGGCGGCACCTTGATGAACACTGAAGCTTTCTTT; size: .; J: TRBJ1-1; V: TRBV30; D: .
CDR3: CASSPTRGYEQYF; DNA: TGTGCCAGCTCTCCCACCCGGGGGTACGAGCAGTACTTC; size: once; J: TRBJ2-7; V: TRBV18; D: .
CDR3: CASSWTGEGSPLHF; DNA: TGTGCCAGTAGCTGGACAGGGGAGGGATCACCCCTCCACTTT; size: .; J: TRBJ1-6; V: TRBV19; D: TRBD1
CDR3: CASSLGGGAGRNQPQHF; DNA: TGTGCCAGCAGTTTGGGGGGGGGCGCGGGGCGCAATCAGCCCCAGCATTTT; size: .; J: TRBJ1-5; V: TRBV27; D: .
CDR3: CASSTPGLAGGSGETQYF; DNA: TGTGCCAGCAGCACGCCGGGACTAGCGGGAGGGTCGGGGGAGACCCAGTACTTC; size: .; J: TRBJ2-5; V: TRBV3-1/TRBV3-2; D: TRBD2
CDR3: CASWAGASSGNTIYF; DNA: TGTGCCAGTTGGGCAGGGGCAAGCTCTGGAAACACCATATATTTT; size: few; J: TRBJ1-3; V: TRBV19; D: .
CDR3: CASSKGGGCRLLNYGYTF; DNA: TGTGCCAGCAGCAAAGGGGGGGGCTGTCGCCTCCTCAACTATGGCTACACCTTC; size: .; J: TRBJ1-2; V: TRBV21-1; D: .
CDR3: CASSVAGDSYNEQFF; DNA: TGTGCCAGCAGCGTAGCGGGAGATTCCTACAATGAGCAGTTCTTC; size: .; J: TRBJ2-1; V: TRBV9; D: .
CDR3: CASSATNSGTDTQYF; DNA: TGTGCCAGCAGCGCCACGAATAGCGGGACAGATACGCAGTATTTT; size: once; J: TRBJ2-3; V: TRBV9; D: TRBD2
CDR3: CASSQSGPQGKAFF; DNA: TGCGCCAGCAGTCAATCGGGGCCCCAAGGAAAAGCTTTCTTT; size: few; J: TRBJ1-1; V: TRBV23-1; D: .
CDR3: CSVVPPVGGSSYNEQFF; DNA: TGCAGCGTTGTTCCCCCCGTTGGCGGGAGCTCCTACAATGAGCAGTTCTTC; size: .; J: TRBJ2-1; V: TRBV29-1; D: TRBD2
CDR3: CASNPRDSGKNTIYF; DNA: TGTGCCAGCAACCCCCGGGACAGTGGGAAGAACACCATATATTTT; size: .; J: TRBJ1-3; V: TRBV6-5; D: TRBD1
CDR3: CASTADRVGTEAFF; DNA: TGTGCCAGCACCGCCGACAGGGTTGGGACTGAAGCTTTCTTT; size: .; J: TRBJ1-1; V: TRBV6-5; D: TRBD1
CDR3: CASSQRWAAGTGELFF; DNA: TGCGCCAGCAGCCAGCGCTGGGCCGCGGGCACCGGGGAGCTGTTTTTT; size: .; J: TRBJ2-2; V: TRBV4-3; D: .
CDR3: CASSTRTEITTGYTF; DNA: TGTGCCAGTAGTACCCGGACAGAAATCACGACGGGCTACACCTTC; size: .; J: TRBJ1-2; V: TRBV19; D: .
CDR3: CASSPRLAELKSYEQYF; DNA: TGTGCCAGCAGCCCCCGACTAGCGGAGCTTAAATCCTACGAGCAGTACTTC; size: .; J: TRBJ2-7; V: TRBV7-8; D: TRBD2
CDR3: CASSSQGLYNQPQHF; DNA: TGTGCCAGCAGCTCCCAGGGGCTGTACAATCAGCCCCAGCATTTT; size: .; J: TRBJ1-5; V: TRBV5-8; D: .
CDR3: CASSGHGRQIGYGYTF; DNA: TGTGCCAGTAGTGGGCACGGCCGGCAGATCGGCTATGGCTACACCTTC; size: .; J: TRBJ1-2; V: TRBV19; D: .
CDR3: CASSPTGQGYGYTF; DNA: TGTGCCAGCAGCCCAACCGGACAGGGCTATGGCTACACCTTC; size: once; J: TRBJ1-2; V: TRBV6-2/TRBV6-3; D: TRBD1
CDR3: CATQTGYNEQFF; DNA: TGTGCCACCCAGACAGGGTACAATGAGCAGTTCTTC; size: .; J: TRBJ2-1; V: TRBV27; D: TRBD1
CDR3: CASTQGVPSSGNTIYF; DNA: TGTGCCAGCACCCAGGGGGTCCCTTCCTCTGGAAACACCATATATTTT; size: once; J: TRBJ1-3; V: TRBV7-6; D: TRBD1
CDR3: CASSLAGGDPYEQYF; DNA: TGTGCCAGCAGCTTAGCCGGAGGGGACCCCTACGAGCAGTACTTC; size: .; J: TRBJ2-7; V: TRBV7-3; D: .
CDR3: CASSLGPSGHTDTQYF; DNA: TGTGCCAGCAGCTTAGGGCCTAGCGGACACACAGATACGCAGTATTTT; size: .; J: TRBJ2-3; V: TRBV7-3; D: TRBD2
CDR3: CASSLGQGNYGYTF; DNA: TGTGCCAGCAGCTTGGGACAGGGCAACTATGGCTACACCTTC; size: few; J: TRBJ1-2; V: TRBV5-7; D: TRBD1
CDR3: CASSHRQATNEKLFF; DNA: TGCGCCAGCAGCCACCGACAGGCAACTAATGAAAAACTGTTTTTT; size: .; J: TRBJ1-4; V: TRBV4-3; D: .
CDR3: CASSPRGLAGGPYNEQFF; DNA: TGCGCCAGCAGCCCCCGTGGGCTAGCGGGAGGCCCCTACAATGAGCAGTTCTTC; size: .; J: TRBJ2-1; V: TRBV5-1; D: TRBD2
CDR3: CASSRQGATNEKLFF; DNA: TGTGCCAGCAGCAGACAGGGGGCAACTAATGAAAAACTGTTTTTT; size: .; J: TRBJ1-4; V: TRBV5-4; D: TRBD1
CDR3: CASSLVGVAGRRTDTQYF; DNA: TGTGCCAGCAGCTTAGTGGGGGTAGCGGGGCGCCGCACAGATACGCAGTATTTT; size: .; J: TRBJ2-3; V: TRBV7-3; D: TRBD2
CDR3: CASARDRVDQETQYF; DNA: TGTGCCAGCGCCCGGGACAGGGTGGACCAAGAGACCCAGTACTTC; size: .; J: TRBJ2-5; V: TRBV18; D: TRBD1